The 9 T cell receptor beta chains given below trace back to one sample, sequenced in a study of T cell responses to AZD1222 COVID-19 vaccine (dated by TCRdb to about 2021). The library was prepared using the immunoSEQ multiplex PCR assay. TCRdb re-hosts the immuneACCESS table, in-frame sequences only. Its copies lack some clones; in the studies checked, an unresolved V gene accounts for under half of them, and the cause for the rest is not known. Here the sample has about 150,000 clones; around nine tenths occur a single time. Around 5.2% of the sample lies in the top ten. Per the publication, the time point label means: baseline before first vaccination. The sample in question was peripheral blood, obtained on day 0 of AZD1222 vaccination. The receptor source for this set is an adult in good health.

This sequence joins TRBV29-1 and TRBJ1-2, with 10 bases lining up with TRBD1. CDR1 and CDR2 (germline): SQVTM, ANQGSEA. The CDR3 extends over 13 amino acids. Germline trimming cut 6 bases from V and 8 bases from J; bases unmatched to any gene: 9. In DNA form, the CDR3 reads TGCAGCGTCGAACCGGGACAGGGGTCGGGCTACACCTTC. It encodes CSVEPGQGSGYTF.

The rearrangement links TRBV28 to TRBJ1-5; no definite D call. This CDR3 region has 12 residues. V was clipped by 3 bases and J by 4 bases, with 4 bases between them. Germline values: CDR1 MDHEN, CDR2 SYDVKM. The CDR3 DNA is TGTGCCAGCAGTTTCGCGAATCAGCCCCAGCATTTT. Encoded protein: CASSFANQPQHF. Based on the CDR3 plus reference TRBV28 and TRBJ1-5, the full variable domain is DVKVTQSSRYLVKRTGEKVFLECVQDMDHENMFWYRQDPGLGLRLIYFSYDVKMKEKGDIPEGYSVSREKKERFSLILESASTNQTSMYLCASSFANQPQHFGDGTRLSIL.

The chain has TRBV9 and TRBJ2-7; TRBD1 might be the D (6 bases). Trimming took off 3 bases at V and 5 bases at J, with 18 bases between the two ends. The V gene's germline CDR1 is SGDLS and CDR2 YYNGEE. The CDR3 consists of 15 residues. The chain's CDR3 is CASSAWDTPRDEQYF. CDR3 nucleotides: TGTGCCAGCAGCGCTTGGGACACCCCAAGAGACGAGCAGTACTTC. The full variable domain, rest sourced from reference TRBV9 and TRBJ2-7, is DSGVTQTPKHLITATGQRVTLRCSPRSGDLSVYWYQQSLDQGLQFLIQYYNGEERAKGNILERFSAQQFPDLHSELNLSSLELGDSALYFCASSAWDTPRDEQYFGPGTRLTVT.

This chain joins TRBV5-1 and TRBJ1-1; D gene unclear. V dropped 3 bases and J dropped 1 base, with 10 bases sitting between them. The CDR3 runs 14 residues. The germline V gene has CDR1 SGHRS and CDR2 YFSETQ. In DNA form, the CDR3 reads TGCGCCAGCAGCTCGACGGTGGGGAACACTGAAGCTTTCTTT. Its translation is CASSSTVGNTEAFF.

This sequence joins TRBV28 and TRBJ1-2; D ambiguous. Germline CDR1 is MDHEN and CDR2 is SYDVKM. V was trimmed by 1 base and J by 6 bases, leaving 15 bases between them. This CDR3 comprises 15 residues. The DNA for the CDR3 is TGTGCCAGCAGTTTATTGGAAGCAGTCATAGATGGCTACACCTTC. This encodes CASSLLEAVIDGYTF.

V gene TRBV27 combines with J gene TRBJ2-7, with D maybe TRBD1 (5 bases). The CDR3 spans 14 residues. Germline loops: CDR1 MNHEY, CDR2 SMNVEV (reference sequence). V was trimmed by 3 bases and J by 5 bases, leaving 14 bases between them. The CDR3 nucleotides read TGTGCCAGCAGTTTCTTCGACAGATACCACGAGCAGTACTTC. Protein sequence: CASSFFDRYHEQYF.

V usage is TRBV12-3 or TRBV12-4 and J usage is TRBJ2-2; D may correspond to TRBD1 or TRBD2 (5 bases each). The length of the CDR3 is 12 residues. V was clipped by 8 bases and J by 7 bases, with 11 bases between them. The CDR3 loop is CASLQEVGELFF. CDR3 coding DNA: TGTGCCAGCTTACAGGAGGTCGGGGAGCTGTTTTTT.

The CDR3 reads CASSGGDRGRGETQYF. The CDR3 DNA sequence: TGCGCCAGCAGCGGAGGGGACAGGGGGCGCGGGGAGACCCAGTACTTC. The chain is built from TRBV4-1 and TRBJ2-5; TRBD1 matches at 12 bases. V gave up 5 bases and J gave up 5 bases; unmatched junction bases: 9. The CDR3 has 16 amino acids. The germline V gene has CDR1 MGHRA and CDR2 YSYEKL.

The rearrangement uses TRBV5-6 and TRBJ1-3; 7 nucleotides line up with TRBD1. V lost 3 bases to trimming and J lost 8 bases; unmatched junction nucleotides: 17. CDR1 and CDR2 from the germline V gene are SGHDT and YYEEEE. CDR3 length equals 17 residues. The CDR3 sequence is CASSSPRQGARGDTIYF. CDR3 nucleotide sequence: TGTGCCAGCAGCTCCCCACGACAGGGTGCAAGAGGGGACACCATATATTTT. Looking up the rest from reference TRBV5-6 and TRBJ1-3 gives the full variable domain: DAGVTQSPTHLIKTRGQQVTLRCSPKSGHDTVSWYQQALGQGPQFIFQYYEEEERQRGNFPDRFSGHQFPNYSSELNVNALLLGDSALYLCASSSPRQGARGDTIYFGEGSWLTVV.